This paragraph covers one TCR beta chain sequence. Its specificity is unknown. This nonspecific control used anti-CD3/anti-CD28 bead stimulation of CD4+ T cells. CD4+ T cells upregulating both CD40 ligand and CD69 were sorted as responding cells. The sample belongs to a study of persistence of HIV-infected CD4 T cells. Regarding the study as a whole: Degenerate expanded CDR3beta sequences were enriched among CMV- and Gag-responding cells.

The CDR3 length is 17 residues. CDR1 and CDR2 from the germline V gene are SGHTA and FQGTGA. Germline trimming cut 5 bases from V and 4 bases from J; bases unmatched to any gene: 12. The libraries were made with immunoSEQ version 4 in survey mode. Using immunoSEQ multiplex PCR, the repertoire was profiled, and TCRdb retains in-frame clones only, with some absent. Among some 45,000 clones listed, about nine tenths were seen once. This clonotype was obtained from an adult woman with HIV who was CMV-seropositive. The input for sequencing was CD4+ T cells sorted from PBMCs after approximately 20-hour stimulation, taken from a patient who received antiretroviral therapy. This chain links TRBV7-3 with TRBJ2-2, with TRBD2 identical over 8 bases. CDR3 sequence reads: CASSLRLASVATGELFF. In nucleotides, the CDR3 is TGTGCCAGCAGCCTCCGACTAGCGTCGGTCGCCACCGGGGAGCTGTTTTTT.